A single sample gave rise to the 14 T cell receptor beta chains below, sequenced in a study of T cells in pancreatic ductal adenocarcinoma. No neoadjuvant therapy was given to the selected pancreatic ductal adenocarcinoma patients before their surgery. This table comes from immunoSEQ multiplex PCR, and its TCRdb copy is limited to in-frame clones, with some not included. This sample yields tens of thousands of clones, of which approximately 92% are seen a single time; over 2% belongs to the top ten. The sample consisted of PBMCs. The receptors come from a human donor with pancreatic ductal adenocarcinoma.

This chain joins TRBV20-1 and TRBJ2-1, with D tentatively TRBD1 (7 bases). V gave up 4 bases and J gave up 9 bases, with 10 bases separating them. This CDR3 has 11 amino acids. CDR1 DFQATT and CDR2 SNEGSKA come from the germline V gene (reference sequence). CDR3 nucleotides: TGCAGTGCTACCCAGGGGGGTGAGCAGTTCTTC. Residues: CSATQGGEQFF.

CDR3 nucleotide sequence: TGTGCCAGCTCACCAATAGGAGACGGTCCCTACGAGCAGTACTTC. Protein product: CASSPIGDGPYEQYF. The genes are TRBV18 and TRBJ2-7, with D unresolved. CDR3 length: 15 residues. V was trimmed by 2 bases and J by 2 bases, leaving 13 bases between them. The germline V gene encodes CDR1 KGHSH and CDR2 LQKENI.

The V gene is TRBV29-1, the J gene TRBJ2-1; 9 bases fit TRBD2. Germline V CDR1 and CDR2: SQVTM, ANQGSEA. Trimming took 3 bases from V and 4 from J; bases not matched to a gene: 16. The CDR3 runs 18 residues. The CDR3 DNA follows: TGCAGCGTTGACGGGACTAGCCGAGGGGGGCTACAATACAATGAGCAGTTCTTC. It yields the protein CSVDGTSRGGLQYNEQFF.

The gene calls are TRBV5-1 and TRBJ2-7; a possible D gene is TRBD1 (5 bases). The germline CDR1 and CDR2 sequences are SGHRS and YFSETQ. The V gene lost 1 base and the J gene lost 1 base, with 12 bases spanning the gap. The CDR3 contains 15 residues. CDR3 sequence: CASSLKGQGSYEQYF. CDR3 nucleotides: TGCGCCAGCAGCTTGAAGGGCCAGGGATCCTACGAGCAGTACTTC.

CDR3 sequence: CASSDYGGNTIYF. The CDR3 coding sequence is TGTGCCAGCAGTGATTATGGTGGAAACACCATATATTTT. The V and J genes are TRBV6-1 and TRBJ1-3; D ambiguous. This CDR3 spans 13 amino acids. Germline V gene lookup returns CDR1 MNHNS and CDR2 SASEGT. Trimming took 3 bases from V and 3 from J, leaving 6 bases between them.

This clone was observed once. The chain combines TRBV28 with TRBJ2-7, with D perhaps matching TRBD1 (6 bases). CDR1 MDHEN and CDR2 SYDVKM come from the germline V gene. Trimming removed 7 bases from V and 5 bases from J, with 18 bases in between. The CDR3 is 14 amino acids. CDR3 loop: CASTDLTGSNEQYF. CDR3 bases: TGTGCCAGCACCGACCTTACAGGGAGTAACGAGCAGTACTTC.

The chain recombines TRBV19 with TRBJ2-5, with TRBD2 matching 10 bases. Losses at the gene ends were 4 bases for V and 3 bases for J; bases not matched to a gene: 11. CDR1 and CDR2 (germline): LNHDA, SQIVND (reference sequence). The CDR3 totals 17 residues. CDR3 bases: TGTGCCAGTAGTAGCGTTCCGGCTAGCGGGAGCAAAGAGACCCAGTACTTC. It codes for CASSSVPASGSKETQYF.

DNA of the CDR3: TGTGCCAGCAGCCAAGGCAGGGGTAGCACAGATACGCAGTATTTT. It encodes CASSQGRGSTDTQYF. The chain has TRBV4-2 and TRBJ2-3; D may be TRBD1 (6 bases). V dropped 1 base and J dropped 0 bases, with 8 bases sitting between them. The CDR3 runs 15 residues. Germline V gives CDR1 LGHNA, CDR2 YNFKEQ.

The chain is built from TRBV7-2 and TRBJ1-1; D unclear. The germline V and J ends were trimmed by 2 bases and 8 bases, with 12 bases remaining between them. CDR1 and CDR2 from the germline V gene are SGHTA and FQGNSA. The CDR3 consists of 13 residues. The CDR3 coding sequence is TGTGCCAGCAGCTTATATCAAGCCGTCGAAGCTTTCTTT. This codes for CASSLYQAVEAFF.

The J gene is TRBJ2-7, the V gene TRBV7-9; D call uncertain. Trimming stripped 4 bases from V and 0 bases from J, with 10 bases between. CDR1 and CDR2 (germline): SEHNR, FQNEAQ (reference sequence). The CDR3 is made up of 14 amino acids. The CDR3 nucleotides are TGTGCCAGCAGCTCTCCGGGCCACTCCTACGAGCAGTACTTC. It is translated as CASSSPGHSYEQYF.

The CDR3 is CSVTGQGNTEAFF. The DNA for the CDR3 is TGCAGCGTTACAGGACAGGGGAACACTGAAGCTTTCTTT. The chain carries TRBV29-1 and TRBJ1-1, with 8 nucleotides matching TRBD1. In germline, CDR1 is SQVTM, CDR2 ANQGSEA. The CDR3 runs to 13 residues. The J segment lost 1 base and the V segment lost 5 bases, leaving 3 bases of the junction unmatched.

CDR3 amino acids: CAISDAGTSGFYEQYF. For the CDR3, the DNA is TGTGCCATCAGTGACGCCGGGACTAGCGGTTTCTACGAGCAGTACTTC. This chain uses TRBV10-3 with TRBJ2-7, with 11 bases fitting TRBD2. V shed 3 bases and J 3 bases; nucleotides not matched to a gene: 7. Germline V gene lookup returns CDR1 ENHRY and CDR2 SYGVKD. The CDR3 contains 16 residues.

The CDR3 loop reads CASSFYAGQPQHF. CDR3 nucleotides: TGTGCCAGCAGCTTCTACGCAGGCCAGCCCCAGCATTTT. The V call is TRBV5-8, the J call TRBJ1-5; no clear D. V lost 2 bases and J 7 bases, leaving 10 bases between the germline ends. Germline V lookup: CDR1 SGHTS, CDR2 YDEGEE. The CDR3 loop spans 13 amino acids.

The chain employs TRBV2 and TRBJ2-1; tentatively, D is TRBD2 (5 bases). CDR1 and CDR2 (germline): SNHLY, FYNNEI. The CDR3 is 13 residues long. V lost 7 bases and J lost 7, with 14 bases in between. The CDR3 sequence: CASMRSERNEQFF. The CDR3 nucleotides read TGTGCCAGCATGCGGAGCGAGCGGAATGAGCAGTTCTTC.